This TCR beta chain was recovered during a study of blood T cell repertoires in COVID-19. As for the study in general: Nucleic acid was either cDNA or gDNA, and it came from T cells, B-cell-depleted T cells, or PBMCs.

Some clones are missing from TCRdb's copy, which holds only in-frame ones; the method was immunoSEQ multiplex PCR. The sample has 250,000 to 350,000 clones; around 86% are singletons. CDR3 length equals 15 residues. V shed 5 bases and J 1 base; nucleotides not matched to a gene: 8. Germline V gives CDR1 MNHEY, CDR2 SMNVEV (reference sequence). The chain is built from TRBV27 and TRBJ2-7; 7 bases match TRBD2. Sequencing was carried out using peripheral blood. The sequence was obtained from a woman between 35 and 50 years old who had recovered from COVID-19. The CDR3 loop reads CASSPRGGRSYEQYF. CDR3 in DNA: TGTGCCAGCAGTCCGCGGGGCGGGAGATCCTACGAGCAGTACTTC.